This T cell receptor beta chain was observed in a study of molecular identifiers for immune sequencing clone quantification. General study findings and limits: Sizes of clones that are highly expanded could be underestimated (if identical TCR molecules share a barcode).

Germline values: CDR1 PRHDT, CDR2 FYEKMQ (reference sequence). CDR3 length: 16 amino acids. Germline trimming cut 5 bases from V and 1 base from J; bases unmatched to any gene: 4. This clonotype was picked up a small number of times. Its cognate antigen is unknown. Naive CD8 libraries came from about 19,000 to 1,100,000 sorted cells with 10%, 30% or 50% RNA. The sorting of naive CD8 T cells used the CD8+CD4-CCR7+CD45RA+ phenotype. Previously described methods and listed TCR primers were used for bulk TCR libraries. TCRdb called the PCR reads again in MiXCR, with one record for every CDR3 protein. The sample holds a few hundred thousand distinct CDR3 sequences; 24% are singletons and the top ten take around 0.74%.

The rearrangement uses TRBV13 and TRBJ2-5, with 13 bases that match TRBD2. The sequence came from a human donor in good health. Some libraries in this study had Jurkat cell RNA spiked in. Sequencing was performed on naive CD8+ T cells from blood, with Jurkat cell RNA spiked in. Subset defined: FACS-sorted CD8+CD4-CCR7+CD45RA+ naive T cells. In DNA form, the CDR3 reads TGTGCCAGCAGCCCGACTAGCGGGGGGTCCCAAGAGACCCAGTACTTC. Translating it yields CASSPTSGGSQETQYF.